The clone carrying this TCR beta chain was seen once. Cohort 3 recovery required two negative PCRs, clearance, or symptom resolution. This record belongs to a study of blood T cell repertoires in COVID-19. Per germline, CDR1 LNHDA and CDR2 SQIVND (reference sequence). This CDR3 region has 14 residues. V dropped 4 bases and J dropped 10 bases, with 19 bases sitting between them. Profiled with immunoSEQ multiplex PCR; TCRdb holds only in-frame clones, not every one. The sample has 180,000 or so clones, around 91% seen once; the top ten hold more than 0.75%. This clonotype was sampled from a woman between 18 and 29 years old who had recovered from COVID-19. The source material was PBMCs or T cells enriched from blood (not recorded which). The chain couples TRBV19 to TRBJ1-1; possible D gene TRBD1, 6 bases. The CDR3 nucleotides read TGTGCCAGTAGTAGACGACAGGCCCCCCTGGGAGCTTTCTTT. Protein sequence: CASSRRQAPLGAFF.